This T cell receptor (beta chain) comes out of a study of T cell repertoires in cytomegalovirus infection. Study-wide results and limits: HLA-C-restricted CMV clonotypes gave the most frequent clonotype in two of eight donors.

As for this clonotype: As yet, its antigen is unknown.

The CDR3 is 15 residues long. Per the germline V gene, CDR1 is DFQATT and CDR2 is SNEGSKA (reference sequence). V lost 6 bases and J lost 4; bases outside the gene matches: 10. TCRdb redid the calling of the reads with MiXCR, one entry per CDR3 protein. This sample has under 850,000 distinct CDR3 sequences, with roughly 36% found just once. Sequences were derived from cultured PBMCs, sampled from culture after CMV antigen stimulation. The TCR originated in a human donor in good health (CMV status not recorded). Some clones in this sample may be carry-over from other donors' samples. The chain uses TRBV20-1 and TRBJ2-5; 11 bases are a match to TRBD2. The CDR3 nucleotides read TGCAGTGCCCTCCCCCAGCTAGCGGGGGGAGAGACCCAGTACTTC. Protein sequence: CSALPQLAGGETQYF.